The 18 T cell receptor beta chains reported below all come from one sample, sequenced in a study of chronic HIV infection and antiretroviral therapy (dated by TCRdb to about 2015). Libraries were constructed by 5' RACE. The sequencer was an Illumina MiSeq. TCRdb's own reprocessing of the public reads used fastp at Q25 and MiXCR and kept productive beta chains. One record per CDR3 amino acid sequence lists the most common genes and DNA. The sample table holds 45,000 to 55,000 distinct CDR3 sequences, of which 15% to 20% were seen once. The top ten clones comprise 2.8% of the sample. Sequencing input: peripheral blood. The receptors come from an adult who had HIV and had not received antiretroviral therapy, or was an uninfected healthy control (not recorded which).

This clonotype has more than one count but fewer than ten. The V gene is TRBV5-1, the J gene TRBJ1-2, with 9 bases that match TRBD1. There are 16 residues in the CDR3. The germline V gene has CDR1 SGHRS and CDR2 YFSETQ. V was pared by 4 bases and J by 8 bases, with 15 bases of the junction left unmatched. The CDR3 nucleotides are TGCGCCAGCAGCCCTGGACAGGGGTCCCCCGAGATAGGCTACACCTTC. Translation: CASSPGQGSPEIGYTF.

The table lists this clonotype with a few counts. The genes are TRBV27 and TRBJ1-1, with TRBD1 matching 8 bases. Germline loops: CDR1 MNHEY, CDR2 SMNVEV (reference sequence). V trimming: 5 bases; J trimming: 5 bases; junction bases outside the gene matches: 7. The CDR3 totals 14 residues. The CDR3 loop is CASSPRTGRTEAFF. The CDR3 nucleotides are TGTGCCAGCAGTCCCCGGACAGGGAGGACTGAAGCTTTCTTT.

This clonotype occurred a few times. The rearrangement joins TRBV27 to TRBJ2-4, with 7 bases fitting TRBD1. Germline trimming cut 0 bases from V and 4 bases from J; bases unmatched to any gene: 6. The CDR3 totals 16 residues. CDR1 is MNHEY and CDR2 is SMNVEV in the germline V gene (reference sequence). The CDR3 nucleotides are TGTGCCAGCAGTTTATCCCCAACAGGGGTTAAAAACATTCAGTACTTC. It translates to CASSLSPTGVKNIQYF.

The chain links TRBV28 to TRBJ2-1, with D possibly being TRBD1 or TRBD2 (6 bases each). The CDR3 runs 14 residues. Germline lookup yields CDR1 MDHEN and CDR2 SYDVKM. The V end was cut by 1 base, the J end by 5 bases, with 9 bases between. CDR3 region: CASSLSGGHNEQFF. CDR3 nucleotide sequence: TGTGCCAGCAGTTTATCTGGGGGGCACAATGAGCAGTTCTTC.

V usage is TRBV10-3 and J usage is TRBJ2-7; 7 bases match TRBD2. In germline, CDR1 is ENHRY, CDR2 SYGVKD. With 3 bases clipped from V and 5 bases from J, the junction kept 7 bases outside the gene matches. This CDR3 has 14 amino acids. The CDR3 spells CAISDPGRVDEQYF. CDR3 in DNA: TGTGCCATCAGTGACCCGGGGAGGGTGGACGAGCAGTACTTC.

This sequence joins TRBV4-1 and TRBJ1-2, with 7 bases identical to TRBD1. V lost 1 base to trimming and J lost 2 bases; unmatched junction nucleotides: 4. This CDR3 has 15 residues. Germline lookup yields CDR1 MGHRA and CDR2 YSYEKL. CDR3 residues: CASSQVGQVNYGYTF. The DNA of the CDR3 is TGCGCCAGCAGCCAAGTAGGACAGGTGAACTATGGCTACACCTTC.

The gene calls are TRBV28 and TRBJ1-5; a weak D match, TRBD1 (5 bases). The CDR3 sequence is 17 residues long. CDR1 and CDR2 from the germline V gene are MDHEN and SYDVKM. V was pared by 5 bases and J by 0 bases, with 17 bases between. The CDR3 nucleotides read TGTGCCAGCAGTCTAACAGATGGACACCTTAGCAATCAGCCCCAGCATTTT. Translating gives CASSLTDGHLSNQPQHF.

The gene calls are TRBV29-1 and TRBJ1-6, with 7 bases aligning to TRBD1. The CDR3 contains 15 residues. Germline V lookup: CDR1 SQVTM, CDR2 ANQGSEA. V was pared by 7 bases and J by 5 bases, with 11 bases of the junction left unmatched. CDR3 DNA sequence: TGCAGCGCTTCGACAGGGCCCTCAGATAATTCACCCCTCCACTTT. It is translated as CSASTGPSDNSPLHF.

This clonotype was picked up a small number of times. The chain employs TRBV5-1 and TRBJ2-2; D not resolved. The CDR3 consists of 13 residues. V lost 2 bases to trimming and J lost 6 bases, with 8 bases between them. Germline CDR1 reads SGHRS; CDR2 reads YFSETQ. CDR3 DNA sequence: TGCGCCAGCAGCTTCGACCCGTCCGGGGAGCTGTTTTTT. Translating it yields CASSFDPSGELFF. The entire variable domain, with the rest obtained from reference TRBV5-1 and TRBJ2-2, is as follows: KAGVTQTPRYLIKTRGQQVTLSCSPISGHRSVSWYQQTPGQGLQFLFEYFSETQRNKGNFPGRFSGRQFSNSRSEMNVSTLELGDSALYLCASSFDPSGELFFGEGSRLTVL.

The CDR3 DNA follows: TGCAGTGCTAGAGGTCGTCTAGCGGAGAACACCGGGGAGCTGTTTTTT. Translated: CSARGRLAENTGELFF. This sequence joins TRBV20-1 and TRBJ2-2, with 7 bases aligning to TRBD2. The length of the CDR3 is 16 residues. Germline CDR1 reads DFQATT; CDR2 reads SNEGSKA (reference sequence). With V trimmed by 1 base and J by 1 base, 6 bases remained unmatched.

This clonotype has more than one count but fewer than ten. The genes are TRBV28 and TRBJ2-4; D gene ambiguous. CDR1 MDHEN and CDR2 SYDVKM come from the germline V gene. The CDR3 totals 15 residues. V gave up 0 bases and J gave up 0 bases, with 6 bases separating them. Written as DNA, the CDR3 is TGTGCCAGCAGTTTATGGCCGTTAGCCAAAAACATTCAGTACTTC. Translating gives CASSLWPLAKNIQYF.

In its sample, this clonotype was seen a few times. For the CDR3, the DNA is TGCAGCGTTGCAGGAGGGGACACAGATACGCAGTATTTT. This codes for CSVAGGDTDTQYF. The J gene is TRBJ2-3, the V gene TRBV29-1; a weak D match, TRBD2 (6 bases). The CDR3 spans 13 residues. Trimming took 4 bases from V and 2 from J, leaving 10 bases between them. CDR1 is SQVTM, CDR2 ANQGSEA, per germline.

The J gene is TRBJ2-2, the V gene TRBV13; D remains ambiguous. The ends were cut back, 6 bases at V and 7 bases at J, with 21 bases in the middle. The CDR3 is 16 amino acids. Germline loops: CDR1 PRHDT, CDR2 FYEKMQ (reference sequence). CDR3 sequence: CASRLPQDGEIGELFF. Here the CDR3 DNA reads TGTGCCAGCAGACTACCCCAGGATGGGGAAATCGGGGAGCTGTTTTTT.

This clonotype occurred a few times. This chain links TRBV29-1 with TRBJ1-1; tentative D call: TRBD1 (6 bases). The CDR3 runs 16 residues. Trimming removed 6 bases at V and 1 base at J, with 21 bases between. Germline CDR1 is SQVTM and CDR2 is ANQGSEA. Here the CDR3 reads CSVVGQTFGENTEAFF. CDR3 nucleotides: TGCAGCGTGGTTGGACAGACGTTCGGGGAGAACACTGAAGCTTTCTTT.

This clonotype was counted a few times. V usage is TRBV25-1 and J usage is TRBJ2-3, with D unclear. Germline CDR1 MGHDK, CDR2 SYGVNS. This CDR3 is 11 amino acids long. Trimming removed 4 bases at V and 6 bases at J, with 5 bases between. DNA of the CDR3: TGTGCCAGCAGTGTTTTGGATACGCAGTATTTT. Translated, it gives CASSVLDTQYF.

This chain links TRBV14 with TRBJ2-7; 10 bases match TRBD2. There are 15 residues in the CDR3. Germline assignment: CDR1 SGHDN and CDR2 FVKESK. Trimming cost V 1 base and J 3 bases; bases outside gene matches: 3. CDR3 protein: CASSQGPSGSYEQYF. The CDR3 DNA follows: TGTGCCAGCAGCCAAGGGCCTAGCGGGAGCTACGAGCAGTACTTC. Based on the CDR3 plus reference TRBV14 and TRBJ2-7, the full variable domain is EAGVTQFPSHSVIEKGQTVTLRCDPISGHDNLYWYRRVMGKEIKFLLHFVKESKQDESGMPNNRFLAERTGGTYSTLKVQPAELEDSGVYFCASSQGPSGSYEQYFGPGTRLTVT.

This clonotype was picked up a small number of times. V and J are TRBV5-1 and TRBJ1-6, with a weak D call TRBD1 (6 bases). The CDR3 covers 14 residues. CDR1 and CDR2 (germline): SGHRS, YFSETQ. Trimming stripped 2 bases from V and 12 bases from J, with 15 bases between. The CDR3 sequence is CASSFYQGSGPLHF. CDR3 sequence (DNA): TGCGCCAGCAGCTTTTATCAGGGGTCAGGACCCCTCCACTTT.

V usage is TRBV6-6 and J usage is TRBJ2-3; D is unclear. The CDR3 is 13 amino acids. Germline assignment: CDR1 MNHNY and CDR2 SVGAGI (reference sequence). V lost 6 bases, J lost 3 bases, and 10 bases lay in between. The CDR3 region is CASSHELTDTQYF. The DNA for the CDR3 is TGTGCCAGCAGCCACGAGTTGACAGATACGCAGTATTTT.